The present entry profiles one TCR beta chain with its context. Its antigen remains unknown. The data were produced by immunoSEQ multiplex PCR, yet TCRdb's version contains in-frame clones alone and is incomplete. The sample has hundreds of thousands of clones, around 79% seen once; the top ten hold about 13%. This sample is part of a study of shared clonotypes between healthy human individuals. Study findings and constraints: Donor scarcity curtailed the genetic and exposure-history diversity represented herein.

The CDR3 is 12 amino acids. The V end lost 3 bases, the J end lost 4 bases, and 6 bases lay between the germline ends. Per the germline V gene, CDR1 is SGDLS and CDR2 is YYNGEE. The TCR was taken from a woman aged 40 to 50 in good health. Some clones in this sample may be carry-over from other donors' samples. V gene TRBV9 combines with J gene TRBJ2-3; D is undetermined. Sequencing used PBMCs. The CDR3 coding sequence is TGTGCCAGCAGCGGTAGTTCAGATACGCAGTATTTT. Translating gives CASSGSSDTQYF.